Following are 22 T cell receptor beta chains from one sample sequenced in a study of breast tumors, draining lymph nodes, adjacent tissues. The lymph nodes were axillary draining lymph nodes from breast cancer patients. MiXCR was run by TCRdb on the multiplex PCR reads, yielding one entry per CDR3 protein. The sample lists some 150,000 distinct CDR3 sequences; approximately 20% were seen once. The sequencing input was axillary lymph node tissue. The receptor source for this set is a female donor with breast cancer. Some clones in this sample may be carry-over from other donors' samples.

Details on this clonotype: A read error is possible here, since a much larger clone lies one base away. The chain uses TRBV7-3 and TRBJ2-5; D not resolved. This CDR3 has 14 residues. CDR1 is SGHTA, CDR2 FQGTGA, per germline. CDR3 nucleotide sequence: TGTGCCAGCAGCTTCACCAGACTCCAAGGGACCCAGTACTTC. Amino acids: CASSFTRLQGTQYF.

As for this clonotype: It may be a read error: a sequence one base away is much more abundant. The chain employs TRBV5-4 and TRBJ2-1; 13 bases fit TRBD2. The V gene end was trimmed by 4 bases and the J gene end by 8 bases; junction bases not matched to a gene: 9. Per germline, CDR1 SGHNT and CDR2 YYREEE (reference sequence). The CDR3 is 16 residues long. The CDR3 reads CASSTSGLAGYDEQFF. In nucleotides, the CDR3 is TGTGCCAGCAGCACCTCGGGACTAGCGGGGTACGATGAGCAGTTCTTC.

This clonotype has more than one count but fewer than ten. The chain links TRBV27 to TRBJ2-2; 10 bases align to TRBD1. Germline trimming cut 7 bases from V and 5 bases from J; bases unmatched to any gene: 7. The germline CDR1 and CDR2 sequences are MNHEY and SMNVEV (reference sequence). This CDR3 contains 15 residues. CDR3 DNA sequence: TGTGCCAGCAATGACAGGGGGCGCGATACCGGGGAGCTGTTTTTT. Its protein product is CASNDRGRDTGELFF.

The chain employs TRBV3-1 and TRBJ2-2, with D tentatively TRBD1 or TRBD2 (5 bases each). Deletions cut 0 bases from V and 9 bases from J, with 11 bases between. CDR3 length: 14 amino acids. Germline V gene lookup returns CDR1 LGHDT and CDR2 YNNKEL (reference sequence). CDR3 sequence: CASSQDAQGRELFF. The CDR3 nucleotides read TGTGCCAGCAGCCAAGATGCCCAGGGACGGGAGCTGTTTTTT.

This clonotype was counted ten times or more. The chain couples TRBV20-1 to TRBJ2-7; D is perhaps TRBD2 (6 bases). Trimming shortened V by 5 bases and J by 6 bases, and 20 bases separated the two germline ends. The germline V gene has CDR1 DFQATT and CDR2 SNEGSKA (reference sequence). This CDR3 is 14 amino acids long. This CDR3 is CSAHGATSKVEQYF. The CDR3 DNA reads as TGCAGTGCTCACGGGGCTACTAGCAAGGTCGAGCAGTACTTC.

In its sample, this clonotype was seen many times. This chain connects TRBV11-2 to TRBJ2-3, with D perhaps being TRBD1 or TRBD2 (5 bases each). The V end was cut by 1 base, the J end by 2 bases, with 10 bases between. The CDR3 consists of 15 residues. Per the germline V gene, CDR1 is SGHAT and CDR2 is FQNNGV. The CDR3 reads CASSLVGDLTDTQYF. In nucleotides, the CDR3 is TGTGCCAGCAGCTTAGTGGGGGACCTCACAGATACGCAGTATTTT.

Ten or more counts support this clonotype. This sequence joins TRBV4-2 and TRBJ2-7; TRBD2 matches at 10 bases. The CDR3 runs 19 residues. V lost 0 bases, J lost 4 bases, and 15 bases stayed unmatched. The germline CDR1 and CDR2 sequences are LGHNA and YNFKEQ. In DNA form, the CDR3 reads TGTGCCAGCAGCCAAGATGGGCTAGCGGGAGTGTTCCGCACATACGAGCAGTACTTC. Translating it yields CASSQDGLAGVFRTYEQYF.

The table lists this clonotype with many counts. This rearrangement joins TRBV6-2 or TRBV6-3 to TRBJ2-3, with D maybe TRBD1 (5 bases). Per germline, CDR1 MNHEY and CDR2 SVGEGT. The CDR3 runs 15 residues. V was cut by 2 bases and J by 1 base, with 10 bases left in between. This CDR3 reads CASSYVGLGTDTQYF. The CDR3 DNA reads TGTGCCAGCAGTTACGTGGGGCTCGGCACAGATACGCAGTATTTT.

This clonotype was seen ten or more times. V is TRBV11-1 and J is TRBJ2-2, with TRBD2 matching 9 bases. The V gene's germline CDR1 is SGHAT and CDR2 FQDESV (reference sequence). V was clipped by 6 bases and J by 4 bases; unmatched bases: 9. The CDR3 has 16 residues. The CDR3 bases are TGTGCCAGCAGTAGGGTGATAGCGGGAGCCACCGGGGAGCTGTTTTTT. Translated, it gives CASSRVIAGATGELFF.

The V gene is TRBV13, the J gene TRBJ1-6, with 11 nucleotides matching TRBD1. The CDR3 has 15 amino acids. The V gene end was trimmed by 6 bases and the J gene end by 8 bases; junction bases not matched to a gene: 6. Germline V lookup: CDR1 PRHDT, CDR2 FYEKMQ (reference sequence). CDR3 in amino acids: CASSRGTGGDSPLHF. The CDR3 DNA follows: TGTGCCAGCAGTCGCGGGACAGGGGGAGATTCACCCCTCCACTTT.

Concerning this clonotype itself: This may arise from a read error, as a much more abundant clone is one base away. CDR3 in amino acids: CASSQKAGGGEQYF. The CDR3 DNA reads TGTGCCAGCAGCCAAAAAGCGGGAGGGGGTGAGCAGTACTTC. V usage is TRBV3-1 and J usage is TRBJ2-7; 10 bases are shared with TRBD2. V shed 2 bases and J 7 bases; nucleotides not matched to a gene: 5. This CDR3 spans 14 amino acids. Germline loops: CDR1 LGHDT, CDR2 YNNKEL (reference sequence).

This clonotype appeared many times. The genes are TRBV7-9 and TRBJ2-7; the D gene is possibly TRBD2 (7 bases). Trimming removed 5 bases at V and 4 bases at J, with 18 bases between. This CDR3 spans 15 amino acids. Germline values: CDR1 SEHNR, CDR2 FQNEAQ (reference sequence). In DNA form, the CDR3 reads TGTGCCAGCAGCCCAGGCGGGGGCGTTTTGTACGAGCAGTACTTC. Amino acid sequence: CASSPGGGVLYEQYF.

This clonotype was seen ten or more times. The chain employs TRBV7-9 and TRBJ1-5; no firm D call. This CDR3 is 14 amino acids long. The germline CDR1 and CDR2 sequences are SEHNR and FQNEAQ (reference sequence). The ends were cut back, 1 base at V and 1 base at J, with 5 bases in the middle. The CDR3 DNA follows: TGTGCCAGCAGCTTAGAGGGCAGCAATCAGCCCCAGCATTTT. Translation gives CASSLEGSNQPQHF.

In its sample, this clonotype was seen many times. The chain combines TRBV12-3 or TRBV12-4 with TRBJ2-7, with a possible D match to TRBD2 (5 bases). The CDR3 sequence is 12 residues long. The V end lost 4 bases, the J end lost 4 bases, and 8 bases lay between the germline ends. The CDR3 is CASSSGEYEQYF. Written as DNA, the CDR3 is TGTGCCAGCAGTTCTGGGGAGTACGAGCAGTACTTC.

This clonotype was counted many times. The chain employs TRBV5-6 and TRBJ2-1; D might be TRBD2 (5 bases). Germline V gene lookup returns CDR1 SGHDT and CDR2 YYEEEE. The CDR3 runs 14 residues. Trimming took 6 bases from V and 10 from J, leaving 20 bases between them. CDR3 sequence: CASNLGIPKSEQFF. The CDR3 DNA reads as TGTGCCAGCAACCTCGGGATCCCGAAATCAGAGCAGTTCTTC.

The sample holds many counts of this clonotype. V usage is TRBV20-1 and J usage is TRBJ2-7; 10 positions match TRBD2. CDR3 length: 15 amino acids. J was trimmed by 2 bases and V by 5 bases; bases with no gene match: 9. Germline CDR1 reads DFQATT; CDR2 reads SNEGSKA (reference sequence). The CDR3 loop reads CSASHSGRLTYEQYF. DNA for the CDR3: TGCAGTGCTTCCCATAGCGGGAGGCTCACCTACGAGCAGTACTTC.

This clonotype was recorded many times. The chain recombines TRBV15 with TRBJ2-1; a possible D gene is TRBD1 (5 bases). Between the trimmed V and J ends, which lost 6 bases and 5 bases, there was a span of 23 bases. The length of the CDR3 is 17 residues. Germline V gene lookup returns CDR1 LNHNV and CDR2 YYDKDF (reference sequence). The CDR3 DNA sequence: TGTGCCACCAGTCTGGGCCAGGGAAGAGAGAGCGACAATGAGCAGTTCTTC. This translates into CATSLGQGRESDNEQFF. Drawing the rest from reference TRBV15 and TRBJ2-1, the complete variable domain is DAMVIQNPRYQVTQFGKPVTLSCSQTLNHNVMYWYQQKSSQAPKLLFHYYDKDFNNEADTPDNFQSRRPNTSFCFLDIRSPGLGDTAMYLCATSLGQGRESDNEQFFGPGTRLTVL.

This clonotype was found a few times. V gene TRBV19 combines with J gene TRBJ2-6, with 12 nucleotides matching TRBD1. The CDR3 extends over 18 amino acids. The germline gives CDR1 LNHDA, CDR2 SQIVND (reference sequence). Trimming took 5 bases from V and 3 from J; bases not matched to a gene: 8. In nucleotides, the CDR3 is TGTGCCAGTAGTCCACCGGGACAGGGGGCGCTTGGGGCCAACGTCCTGACTTTC. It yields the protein CASSPPGQGALGANVLTF.

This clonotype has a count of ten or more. The CDR3 sequence is CSGGQGGRSYNEQFF. The DNA for the CDR3 is TGCAGCGGAGGACAGGGGGGTCGATCCTACAATGAGCAGTTCTTC. V is TRBV29-1 and J is TRBJ2-1; TRBD1 matches at 10 bases. Germline V CDR1 and CDR2: SQVTM, ANQGSEA. Germline trimming cut 7 bases from V and 1 base from J; bases unmatched to any gene: 7. This CDR3 region has 15 residues.

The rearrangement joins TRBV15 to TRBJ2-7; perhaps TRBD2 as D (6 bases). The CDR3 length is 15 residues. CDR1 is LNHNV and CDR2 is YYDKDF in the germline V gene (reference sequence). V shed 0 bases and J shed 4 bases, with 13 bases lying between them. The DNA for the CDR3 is TGTGCCACCAGCAGAGATGGGGAGGCCACGTACGAGCAGTACTTC. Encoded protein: CATSRDGEATYEQYF.

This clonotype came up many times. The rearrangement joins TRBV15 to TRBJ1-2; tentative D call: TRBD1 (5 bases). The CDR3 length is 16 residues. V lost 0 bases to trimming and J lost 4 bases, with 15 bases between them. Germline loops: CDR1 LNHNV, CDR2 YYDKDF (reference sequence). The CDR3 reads CATSRDLGEASYGYTF. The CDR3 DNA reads TGTGCCACCAGCAGAGATCTAGGGGAAGCCAGCTATGGCTACACCTTC.

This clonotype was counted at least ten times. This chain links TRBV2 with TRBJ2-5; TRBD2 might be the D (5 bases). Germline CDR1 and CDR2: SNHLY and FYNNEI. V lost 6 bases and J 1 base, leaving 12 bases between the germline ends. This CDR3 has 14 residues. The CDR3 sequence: CASSERAVQETQYF. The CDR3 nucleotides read TGTGCCAGCAGCGAGAGGGCAGTCCAAGAGACCCAGTACTTC. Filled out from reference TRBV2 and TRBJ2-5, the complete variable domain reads EPEVTQTPSHQVTQMGQEVILRCVPISNHLYFYWYRQILGQKVEFLVSFYNNEISEKSEIFDDQFSVERPDGSNFTLKIRSTKLEDSAMYFCASSERAVQETQYFGPGTRLLVL.